What follows are 9 T cell receptor beta chains derived from one specimen sequenced in a study of blood T cells in healthy people across ages. A second PCR of 7 to 11 cycles used a sample-barcoded 5' primer and a J-beta primer mix. TCRdb processed the 5' RACE reads anew with MiXCR; each CDR3 protein has one entry. The sample lists around 780,000 distinct CDR3 sequences, around a quarter occurring once. These data are also associated with another study on T cells of mothers and their children.

The material sequenced was blood. These receptors were obtained from a boy aged 5-17 years in good health.

The CDR3 bases are TGTGCCAGCAGCTTATACAGGACTAGGGGCAATGAGCAGTTCTTC. Translation gives CASSLYRTRGNEQFF. The chain joins TRBV7-2 to TRBJ2-5; 7 bases match TRBD2. The better agreement between TRBJ2-1 and the DNA end casts doubt on the J call. This CDR3 contains 15 residues. Germline-derived CDR1 and CDR2 are SGHTA and FQGNSA.

Here the CDR3 reads CAISEGEEWPQHF. CDR3 sequence (DNA): TGTGCCATCAGTGAGGGTGAGGAGTGGCCCCAGCATTTT. This chain uses TRBV10-3 with TRBJ1-5; no definite D call. The CDR3 sequence is 13 residues long. Germline lookup yields CDR1 ENHRY and CDR2 SYGVKD. Trimming took 2 bases from V and 9 from J, leaving 11 bases between them.

To note about this clonotype: Germline is not matched at one junction end, which may reflect a read error. V and J are TRBV2 and TRBJ2-7; D possibly matches TRBD1 or TRBD2 (5 bases each). The germline V gene encodes CDR1 SNHLY and CDR2 FYNNEI. This CDR3 region has 11 residues. This chain's CDR3 is CASSEGLGEFF. In nucleotides, the CDR3 is TGTGCCAGCAGTGAGGGGCTGGGGGAGTTCTTC.

The chain has TRBV7-7 and TRBJ2-5; D gene uncertain. Germline-derived CDR1 and CDR2 are SSHAT and FNYEAQ (reference sequence). Trimming pared 5 bases from V and 1 base from J, leaving 11 bases between. This CDR3 spans 14 amino acids. The CDR3, as DNA: TGTGCCAGCAGCCTTCAAGTAAGCCAAGAGACCCAGTACTTC. Its protein product is CASSLQVSQETQYF.

The chain is built from TRBV10-2 and TRBJ1-5; TRBD1 is a possible D gene (5 bases). Germline loops: CDR1 WSHSY, CDR2 SAAADI. V lost 2 bases to trimming and J lost 7 bases, with 12 bases between them. There are 14 residues in the CDR3. CDR3 region: CASSETGPRQPQHF. In DNA, the CDR3 is TGCGCCAGCAGTGAGACAGGCCCCAGGCAGCCCCAGCATTTT.

The sample holds a few counts of this clonotype. The V call is TRBV3-1, the J call TRBJ1-3; 10 nucleotides agree with TRBD1. The CDR3 has 14 residues. Trimming removed 4 bases from V and 8 bases from J; junction bases left unmatched: 5. Per germline, CDR1 LGHDT and CDR2 YNNKEL (reference sequence). The CDR3 region has the DNA TGTGCCAGCAGCCGTCTCGGGACAGGGGACACCATATATTTT. Translated, it gives CASSRLGTGDTIYF.

The chain employs TRBV24-1 and TRBJ2-7; D gene ambiguous. Trimming cost V 5 bases and J 3 bases, with 13 bases left between them. The germline CDR1 and CDR2 sequences are KGHDR and SFDVKD. The CDR3 has 14 amino acids. The CDR3 coding sequence is TGTGCCACCAGTGGGGCAGGTGGGGTCTACGAGCAGTACTTC. Translation gives CATSGAGGVYEQYF.

V gene TRBV2 combines with J gene TRBJ1-4, with D perhaps TRBD1 (6 bases). Germline loops: CDR1 SNHLY, CDR2 FYNNEI. With 5 bases removed from V and 2 bases from J, the gap between germline ends came to 9 bases. This CDR3 is 14 amino acids long. CDR3 amino acids: CASSTGTTNEKLFF. The DNA for the CDR3 is TGTGCCAGCAGTACAGGGACCACTAATGAAAAACTGTTTTTT.

Only one count was recorded for this clonotype. A read error is likely, as this CDR3 ends without the conserved phenylalanine or tryptophan. The chain carries TRBV12-3 or TRBV12-4 and TRBJ2-1; D is perhaps TRBD2 (5 bases). Judging by the DNA end, TRBJ2-7 fits better; the J call may be wrong. This CDR3 region has 14 residues. CDR3 region: CASSFRGRANEQYS. The CDR3 bases are TGTGCCAGCAGTTTCAGAGGGAGAGCAAATGAGCAGTACTCC.